This T cell receptor (beta chain) was recovered during a study of chemoradiotherapy in HPV16-positive cancers. Findings of the study overall: Candidate HPV-specific clones and E7-related TCR motifs grew in tumor during treatment. The functional HPV-specific definition rests on just two HPV16-positive patients. For HPV16-positive patients, expanding HPV-responsive T cells associated with longer recurrence-free survival.

Repeated repertoire sampling spanned the course of chemoradiotherapy. Profiling relied on immunoSEQ multiplex PCR, and the TCRdb table lists in-frame clones only, not all of them. This sample has approximately 38,000 clones, with roughly 78% found just once. In regard to this clone: The antigen remains unidentified.

This sequence originates from a human donor with HPV-associated anogenital cancer. The sample was blood, taken from a patient who underwent chemoradiotherapy.

DNA of the CDR3: TGTGCCAGCAGAAATAGCGGCCACGGGACAGATACGCAGTATTTT. The encoded protein is CASRNSGHGTDTQYF. The chain has TRBV6-6 and TRBJ2-3; D possibly corresponds to TRBD2 (6 bases). This CDR3 is built from 15 residues. CDR1 is MNHNY, CDR2 SVGAGI, per germline (reference sequence). Trimming left V 6 bases short and J 3 bases short, with 16 bases between.